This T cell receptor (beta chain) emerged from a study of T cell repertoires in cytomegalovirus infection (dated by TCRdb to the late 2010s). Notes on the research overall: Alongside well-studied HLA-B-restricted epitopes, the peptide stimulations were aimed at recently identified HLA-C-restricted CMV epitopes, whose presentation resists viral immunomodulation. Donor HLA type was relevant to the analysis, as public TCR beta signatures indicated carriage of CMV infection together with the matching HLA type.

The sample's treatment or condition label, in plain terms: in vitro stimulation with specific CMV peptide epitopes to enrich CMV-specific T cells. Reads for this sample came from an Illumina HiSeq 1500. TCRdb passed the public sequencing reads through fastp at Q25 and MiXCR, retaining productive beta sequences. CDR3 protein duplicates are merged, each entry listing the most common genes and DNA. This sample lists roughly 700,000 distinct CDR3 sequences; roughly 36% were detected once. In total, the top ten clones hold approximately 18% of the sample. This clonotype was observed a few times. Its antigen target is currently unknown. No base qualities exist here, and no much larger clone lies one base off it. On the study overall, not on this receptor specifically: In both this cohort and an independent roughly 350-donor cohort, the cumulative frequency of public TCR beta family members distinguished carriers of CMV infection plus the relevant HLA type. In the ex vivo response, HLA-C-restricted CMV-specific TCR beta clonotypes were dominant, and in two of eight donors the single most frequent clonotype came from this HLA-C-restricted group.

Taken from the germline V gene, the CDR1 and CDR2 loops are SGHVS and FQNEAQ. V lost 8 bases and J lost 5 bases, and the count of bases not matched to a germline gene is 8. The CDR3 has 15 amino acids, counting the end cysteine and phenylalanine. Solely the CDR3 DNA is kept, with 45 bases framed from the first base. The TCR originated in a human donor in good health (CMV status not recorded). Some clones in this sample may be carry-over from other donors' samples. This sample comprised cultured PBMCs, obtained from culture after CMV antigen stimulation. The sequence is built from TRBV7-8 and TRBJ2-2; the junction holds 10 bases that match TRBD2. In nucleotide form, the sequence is TGTGCCAGCTATGCCCTAGCGGGAGAGACCGGGGAGCTGTTTTTT. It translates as CASYALAGETGELFF.